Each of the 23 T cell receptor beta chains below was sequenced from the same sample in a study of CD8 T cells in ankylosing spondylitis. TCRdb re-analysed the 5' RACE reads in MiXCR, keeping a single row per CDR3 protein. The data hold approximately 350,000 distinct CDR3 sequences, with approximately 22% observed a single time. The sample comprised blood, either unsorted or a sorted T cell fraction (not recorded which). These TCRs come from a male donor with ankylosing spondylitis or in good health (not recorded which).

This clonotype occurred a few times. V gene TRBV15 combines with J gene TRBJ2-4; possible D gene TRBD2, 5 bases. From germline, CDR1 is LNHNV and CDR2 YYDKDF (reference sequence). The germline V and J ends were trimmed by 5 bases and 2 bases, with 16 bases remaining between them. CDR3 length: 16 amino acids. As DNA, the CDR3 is TGTGCCACCAGCGGCAGGCCAGAGGACTCCAAAAACATTCAGTACTTC. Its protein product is CATSGRPEDSKNIQYF.

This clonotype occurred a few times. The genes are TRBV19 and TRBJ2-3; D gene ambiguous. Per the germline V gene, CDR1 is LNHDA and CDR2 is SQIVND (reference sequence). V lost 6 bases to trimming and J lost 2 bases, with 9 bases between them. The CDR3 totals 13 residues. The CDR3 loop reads CASSQEDTDTQYF. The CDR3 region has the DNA TGTGCCAGTAGCCAGGAAGACACAGATACGCAGTATTTT.

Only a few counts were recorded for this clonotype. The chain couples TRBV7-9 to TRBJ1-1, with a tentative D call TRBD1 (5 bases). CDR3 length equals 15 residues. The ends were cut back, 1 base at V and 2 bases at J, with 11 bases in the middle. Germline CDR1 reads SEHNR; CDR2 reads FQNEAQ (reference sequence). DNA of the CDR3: TGTGCCAGCAGCTTAGGGGGACGGATTAACACTGAAGCTTTCTTT. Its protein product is CASSLGGRINTEAFF.

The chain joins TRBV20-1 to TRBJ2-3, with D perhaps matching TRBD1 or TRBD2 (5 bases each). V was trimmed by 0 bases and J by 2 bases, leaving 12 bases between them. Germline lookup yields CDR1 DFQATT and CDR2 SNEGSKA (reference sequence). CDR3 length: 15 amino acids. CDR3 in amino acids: CSARDRWGNTDTQYF. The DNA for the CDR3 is TGCAGTGCTAGAGACCGCTGGGGGAACACAGATACGCAGTATTTT.

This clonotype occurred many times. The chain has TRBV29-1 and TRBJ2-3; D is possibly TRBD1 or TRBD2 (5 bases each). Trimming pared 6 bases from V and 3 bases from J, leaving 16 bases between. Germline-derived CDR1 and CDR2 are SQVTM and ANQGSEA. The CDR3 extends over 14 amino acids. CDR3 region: CSVVDGTGTDTQYF. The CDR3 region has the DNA TGCAGCGTCGTTGACGGGACGGGGACAGATACGCAGTATTTT.

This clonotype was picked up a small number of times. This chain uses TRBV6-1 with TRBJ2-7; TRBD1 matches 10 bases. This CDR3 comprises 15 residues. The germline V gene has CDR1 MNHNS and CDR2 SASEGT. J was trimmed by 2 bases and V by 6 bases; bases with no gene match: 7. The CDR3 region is CASSPGQGFAYEQYF. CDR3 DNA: TGTGCCAGCAGCCCGGGACAGGGGTTCGCCTACGAGCAGTACTTC.

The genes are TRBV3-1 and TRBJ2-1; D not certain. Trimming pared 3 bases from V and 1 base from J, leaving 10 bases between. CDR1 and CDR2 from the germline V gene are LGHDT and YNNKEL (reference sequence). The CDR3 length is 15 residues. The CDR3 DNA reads TGTGCCAGCAGCCACGGTTATGGATCCTACAATGAGCAGTTCTTC. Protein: CASSHGYGSYNEQFF.

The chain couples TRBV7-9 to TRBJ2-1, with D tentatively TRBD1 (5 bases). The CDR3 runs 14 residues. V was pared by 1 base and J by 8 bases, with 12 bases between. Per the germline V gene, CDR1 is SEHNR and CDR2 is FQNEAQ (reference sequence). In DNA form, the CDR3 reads TGTGCCAGCAGCTTAGAACAGGCCCGGTATGAGCAGTTCTTC. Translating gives CASSLEQARYEQFF. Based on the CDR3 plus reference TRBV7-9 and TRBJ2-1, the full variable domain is DTGVSQNPRHKITKRGQNVTFRCDPISEHNRLYWYRQTLGQGPEFLTYFQNEAQLEKSRLLSDRFSAERPKGSFSTLEIQRTEQGDSAMYLCASSLEQARYEQFFGPGTRLTVL.

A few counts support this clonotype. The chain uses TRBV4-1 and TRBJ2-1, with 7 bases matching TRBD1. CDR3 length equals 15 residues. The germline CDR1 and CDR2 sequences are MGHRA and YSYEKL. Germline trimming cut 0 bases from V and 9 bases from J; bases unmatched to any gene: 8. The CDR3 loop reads CASSQDPQGSIEQFF. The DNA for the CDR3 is TGCGCCAGCAGCCAAGATCCACAGGGGTCTATTGAGCAGTTCTTC.

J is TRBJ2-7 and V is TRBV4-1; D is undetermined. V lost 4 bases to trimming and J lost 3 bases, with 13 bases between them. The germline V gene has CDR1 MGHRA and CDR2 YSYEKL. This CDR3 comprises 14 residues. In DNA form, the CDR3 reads TGCGCCAGCAGCCCGACGGGCACCAACTACGAGCAGTACTTC. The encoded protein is CASSPTGTNYEQYF.

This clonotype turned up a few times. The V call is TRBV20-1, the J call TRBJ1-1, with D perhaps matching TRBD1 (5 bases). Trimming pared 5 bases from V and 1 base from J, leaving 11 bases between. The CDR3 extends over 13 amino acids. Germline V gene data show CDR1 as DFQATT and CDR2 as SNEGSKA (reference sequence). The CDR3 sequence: CSAWDLRNTEAFF. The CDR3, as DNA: TGCAGTGCTTGGGACCTGCGGAACACTGAAGCTTTCTTT.

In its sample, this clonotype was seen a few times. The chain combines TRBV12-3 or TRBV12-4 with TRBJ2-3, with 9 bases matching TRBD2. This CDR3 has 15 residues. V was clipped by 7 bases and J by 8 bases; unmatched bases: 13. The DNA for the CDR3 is TGTGCCAGCACCCTGGGACTAGCCCCGGGGGGTACGCAGTATTTT. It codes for CASTLGLAPGGTQYF.

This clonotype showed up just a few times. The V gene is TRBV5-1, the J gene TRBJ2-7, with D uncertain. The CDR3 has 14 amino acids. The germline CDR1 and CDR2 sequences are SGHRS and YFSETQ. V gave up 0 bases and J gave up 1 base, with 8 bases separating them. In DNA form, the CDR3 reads TGCGCCAGCAGCTTGGTGGGGATATCCTACGAGCAGTACTTC. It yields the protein CASSLVGISYEQYF.

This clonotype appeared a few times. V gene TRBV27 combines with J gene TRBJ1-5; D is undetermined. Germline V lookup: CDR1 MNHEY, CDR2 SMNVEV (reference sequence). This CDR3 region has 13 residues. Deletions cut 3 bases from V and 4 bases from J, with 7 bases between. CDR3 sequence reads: CASSLRWNQPQHF. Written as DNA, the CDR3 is TGTGCCAGCAGTTTGCGATGGAATCAGCCCCAGCATTTT.

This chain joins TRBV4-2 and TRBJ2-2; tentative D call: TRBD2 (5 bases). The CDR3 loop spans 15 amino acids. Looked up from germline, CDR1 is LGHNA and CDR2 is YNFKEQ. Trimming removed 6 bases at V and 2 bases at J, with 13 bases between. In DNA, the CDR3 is TGTGCCAGCAGTGACGGGATTCCAAACACCGGGGAGCTGTTTTTT. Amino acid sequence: CASSDGIPNTGELFF.

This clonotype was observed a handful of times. The chain's CDR3 is CSVERWEGTYEQYF. CDR3 nucleotides: TGCAGCGTTGAACGGTGGGAGGGGACCTACGAGCAGTACTTC. The chain couples TRBV29-1 to TRBJ2-7; 7 nucleotides agree with TRBD2. The CDR3 is made up of 14 amino acids. With 2 bases clipped from V and 2 bases from J, the junction kept 6 bases outside the gene matches. In germline, CDR1 is SQVTM, CDR2 ANQGSEA.

CDR3 bases: TGTGCCAGCAGCTTGTTGCTGGCAGGCCCCGCCGGGGAGCTGTTTTTT. Protein: CASSLLLAGPAGELFF. V usage is TRBV5-5 and J usage is TRBJ2-2; D uncertain. Germline values: CDR1 SGHKS, CDR2 YYEKEE (reference sequence). This CDR3 is built from 16 residues. V was pared by 1 base and J by 6 bases, with 16 bases between.

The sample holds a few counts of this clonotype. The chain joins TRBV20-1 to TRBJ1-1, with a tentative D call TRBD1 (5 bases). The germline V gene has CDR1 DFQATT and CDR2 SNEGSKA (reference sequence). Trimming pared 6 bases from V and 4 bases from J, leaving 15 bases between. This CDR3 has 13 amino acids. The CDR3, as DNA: TGCAGTGCAAGGGGTACGAGGAGCACTGAAGCTTTCTTT. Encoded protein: CSARGTRSTEAFF.

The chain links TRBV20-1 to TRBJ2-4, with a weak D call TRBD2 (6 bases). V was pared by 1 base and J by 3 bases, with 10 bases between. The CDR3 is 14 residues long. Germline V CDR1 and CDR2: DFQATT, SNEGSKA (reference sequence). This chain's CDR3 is CSARGRRVKNIQYF. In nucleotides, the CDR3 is TGCAGTGCTAGAGGCCGGAGGGTCAAAAACATTCAGTACTTC.

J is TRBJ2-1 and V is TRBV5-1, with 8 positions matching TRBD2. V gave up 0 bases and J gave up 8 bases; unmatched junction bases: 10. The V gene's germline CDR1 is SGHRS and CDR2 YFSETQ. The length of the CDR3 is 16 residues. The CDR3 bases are TGCGCCAGCAGCTTGGCCGCAGCGGGGGTTCCGGATGAGCAGTTCTTC. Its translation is CASSLAAAGVPDEQFF. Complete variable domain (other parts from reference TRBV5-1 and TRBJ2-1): KAGVTQTPRYLIKTRGQQVTLSCSPISGHRSVSWYQQTPGQGLQFLFEYFSETQRNKGNFPGRFSGRQFSNSRSEMNVSTLELGDSALYLCASSLAAAGVPDEQFFGPGTRLTVL.

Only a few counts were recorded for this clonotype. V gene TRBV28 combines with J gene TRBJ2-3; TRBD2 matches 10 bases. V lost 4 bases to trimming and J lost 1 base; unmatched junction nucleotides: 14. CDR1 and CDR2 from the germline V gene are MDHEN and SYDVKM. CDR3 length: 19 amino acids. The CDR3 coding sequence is TGTGCCAGCAGTTCCCACCCTCAGTTAGCGGGGGGAGGCACAGATACGCAGTATTTT. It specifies CASSSHPQLAGGGTDTQYF.

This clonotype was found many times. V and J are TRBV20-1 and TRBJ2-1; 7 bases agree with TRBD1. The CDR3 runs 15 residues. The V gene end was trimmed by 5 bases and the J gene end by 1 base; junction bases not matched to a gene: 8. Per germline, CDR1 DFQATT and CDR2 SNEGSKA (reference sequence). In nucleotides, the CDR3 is TGCAGTGCTTCGGACATGGACAGGTCCTACAATGAGCAGTTCTTC. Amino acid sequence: CSASDMDRSYNEQFF.

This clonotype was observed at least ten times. Written as DNA, the CDR3 is TGCAGCGCAACAGGGGACTACGAGCAGTACTTC. Amino acids: CSATGDYEQYF. This chain joins TRBV29-1 and TRBJ2-7, with 7 bases aligning to TRBD1. Germline values: CDR1 SQVTM, CDR2 ANQGSEA. CDR3 length: 11 amino acids. V shed 7 bases, J shed 3 bases, and the junction held 3 bases outside the gene matches.